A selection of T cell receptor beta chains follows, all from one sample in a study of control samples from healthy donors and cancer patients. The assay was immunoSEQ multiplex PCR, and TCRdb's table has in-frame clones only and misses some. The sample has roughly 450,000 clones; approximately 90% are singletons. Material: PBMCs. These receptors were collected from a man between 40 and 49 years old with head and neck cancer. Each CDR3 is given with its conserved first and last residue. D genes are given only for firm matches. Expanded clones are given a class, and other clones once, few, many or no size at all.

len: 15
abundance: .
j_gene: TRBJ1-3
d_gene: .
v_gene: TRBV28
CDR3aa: CASSAPGYSGNTIYF
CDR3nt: TGTGCCAGCAGTGCCCCCGGGTACTCTGGAAACACCATATATTTT

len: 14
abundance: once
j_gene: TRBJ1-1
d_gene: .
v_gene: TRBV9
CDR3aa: CASSPVTGNTEAFF
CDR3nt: TGTGCCAGCAGCCCCGTAACAGGGAACACTGAAGCTTTCTTT

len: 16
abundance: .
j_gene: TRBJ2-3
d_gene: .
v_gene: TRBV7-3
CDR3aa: CASSLQGTMDGDTQYF
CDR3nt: TGTGCCAGCAGCTTACAGGGGACGATGGATGGGGATACGCAGTATTTT

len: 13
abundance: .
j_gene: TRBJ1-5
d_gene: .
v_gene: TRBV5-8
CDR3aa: CASNVDRNQPQHF
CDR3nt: TGTGCCAGCAACGTCGACAGGAATCAGCCCCAGCATTTT

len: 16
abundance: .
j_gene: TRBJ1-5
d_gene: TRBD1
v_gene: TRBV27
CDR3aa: CASSGTGGSGNQPQHF
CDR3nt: TGTGCCAGTTCCGGGACAGGGGGATCGGGCAATCAGCCCCAGCATTTT

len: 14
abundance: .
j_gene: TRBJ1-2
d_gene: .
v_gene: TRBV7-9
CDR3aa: CASSFGQPGDGYTF
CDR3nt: TGTGCCAGCAGCTTCGGACAGCCGGGAGATGGCTACACCTTC

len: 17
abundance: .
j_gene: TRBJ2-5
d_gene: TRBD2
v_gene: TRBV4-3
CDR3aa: CASSQGVQRGGFETQYF
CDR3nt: TGCGCCAGCAGCCAAGGGGTCCAGCGGGGGGGCTTCGAGACCCAGTACTTC

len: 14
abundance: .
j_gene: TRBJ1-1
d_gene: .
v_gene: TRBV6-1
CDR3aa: CASSEGPVNTEAFF
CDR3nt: TGTGCCAGCAGTGAAGGCCCGGTGAACACTGAAGCTTTCTTT

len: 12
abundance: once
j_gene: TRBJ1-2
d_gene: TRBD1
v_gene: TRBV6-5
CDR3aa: CASRTGVDGYTF
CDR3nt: TGTGCCAGCAGAACAGGGGTGGATGGCTACACCTTC

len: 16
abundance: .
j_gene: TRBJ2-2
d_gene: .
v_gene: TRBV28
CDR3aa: CASSLPLGIDTGELFF
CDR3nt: TGTGCCAGCAGTTTACCCCTGGGAATTGACACCGGGGAGCTGTTTTTT

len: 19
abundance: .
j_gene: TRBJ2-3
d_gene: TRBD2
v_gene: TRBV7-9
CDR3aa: CASSSTLAGVIMGTDTQYF
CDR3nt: TGTGCCAGCAGCTCGACCCTAGCGGGAGTTATAATGGGCACAGATACGCAGTATTTT

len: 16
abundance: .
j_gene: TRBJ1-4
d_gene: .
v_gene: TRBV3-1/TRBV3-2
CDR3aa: CASSQVGGSDNEKLFF
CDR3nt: TGTGCCAGCAGCCAAGTCGGAGGGTCCGACAATGAAAAACTGTTTTTT

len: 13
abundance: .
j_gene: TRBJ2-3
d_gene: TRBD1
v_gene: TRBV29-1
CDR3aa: CSVHGQGTDTQYF
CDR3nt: TGCAGCGTTCACGGACAGGGCACAGATACGCAGTATTTT

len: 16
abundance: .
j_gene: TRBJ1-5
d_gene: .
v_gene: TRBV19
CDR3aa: CASSRPLDKPGQPQHF
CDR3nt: TGTGCCAGTAGTAGGCCCCTGGACAAACCCGGGCAGCCCCAGCATTTT

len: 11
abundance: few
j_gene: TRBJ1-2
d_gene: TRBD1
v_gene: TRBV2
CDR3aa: CARGQNYGYTF
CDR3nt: TGTGCCAGGGGACAGAACTATGGCTACACCTTC

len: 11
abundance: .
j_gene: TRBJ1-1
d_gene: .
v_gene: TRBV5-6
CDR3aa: CASSANTEAFF
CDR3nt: TGTGCCAGCAGCGCAAACACTGAAGCTTTCTTT

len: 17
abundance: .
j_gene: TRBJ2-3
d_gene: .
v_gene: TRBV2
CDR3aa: CASSELGVVEGADTQYF
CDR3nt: TGTGCCAGCAGTGAATTGGGGGTAGTGGAGGGAGCTGATACGCAGTATTTT

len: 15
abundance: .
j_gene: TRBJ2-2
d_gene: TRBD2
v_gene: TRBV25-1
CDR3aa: CASSELAGGAGELFF
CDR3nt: TGTGCCAGCAGTGAATTAGCGGGGGGGGCCGGGGAGCTGTTTTTT

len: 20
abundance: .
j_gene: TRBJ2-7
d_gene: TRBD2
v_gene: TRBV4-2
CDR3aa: CASSQDSPTLVAGEGYEQYF
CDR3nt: TGTGCCAGCAGCCAAGATTCCCCCACCCTTGTAGCGGGAGAGGGCTACGAGCAGTACTTC

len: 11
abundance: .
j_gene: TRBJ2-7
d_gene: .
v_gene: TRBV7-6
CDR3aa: CASSSTNEQYF
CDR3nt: TGTGCCAGCAGCTCTACAAACGAGCAGTACTTC

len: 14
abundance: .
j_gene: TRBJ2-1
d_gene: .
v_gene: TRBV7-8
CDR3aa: CATRGAVSYNEQFF
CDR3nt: TGTGCCACCCGGGGGGCAGTGTCCTACAATGAGCAGTTCTTC

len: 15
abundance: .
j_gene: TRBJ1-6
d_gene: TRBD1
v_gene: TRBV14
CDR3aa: CASSSGQGAGSPLHF
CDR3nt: TGTGCCAGCAGCTCGGGACAGGGGGCAGGTTCACCCCTCCACTTT

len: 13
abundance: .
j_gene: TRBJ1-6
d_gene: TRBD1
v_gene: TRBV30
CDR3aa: CARRQGYNSPLHF
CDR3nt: TGTGCCAGGAGACAGGGATATAATTCACCCCTCCACTTT

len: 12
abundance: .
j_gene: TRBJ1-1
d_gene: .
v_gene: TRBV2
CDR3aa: CASSEGTRGAFF
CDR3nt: TGTGCCAGCAGTGAAGGTACTCGGGGGGCTTTCTTT

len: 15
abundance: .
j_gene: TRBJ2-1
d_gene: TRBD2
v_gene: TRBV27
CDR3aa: CASSLGLAGGNEQFF
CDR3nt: TGTGCCAGCAGTCTTGGACTAGCGGGGGGGAATGAGCAGTTCTTC

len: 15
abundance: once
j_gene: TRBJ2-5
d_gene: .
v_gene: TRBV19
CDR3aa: CASSIILGVQETQYF
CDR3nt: TGTGCCAGTAGTATCATCCTGGGGGTTCAAGAGACCCAGTACTTC

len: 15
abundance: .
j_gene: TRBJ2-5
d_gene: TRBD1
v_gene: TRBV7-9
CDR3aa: CASSPGHQGEETQYF
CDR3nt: TGTGCCAGCAGCCCGGGACACCAGGGGGAAGAGACCCAGTACTTC

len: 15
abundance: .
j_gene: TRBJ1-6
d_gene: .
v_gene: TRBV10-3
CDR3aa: CAISESGTNNSPLHF
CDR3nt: TGTGCCATCAGTGAATCGGGGACTAATAATTCACCCCTCCACTTT

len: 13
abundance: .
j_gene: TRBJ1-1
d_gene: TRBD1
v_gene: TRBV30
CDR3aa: CAWHRGTGTEAFF
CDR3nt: TGTGCCTGGCACAGGGGAACGGGTACTGAAGCTTTCTTT

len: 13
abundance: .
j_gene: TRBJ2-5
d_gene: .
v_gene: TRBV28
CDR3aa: CASRQGLRETQYF
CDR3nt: TGTGCCAGCAGGCAGGGCCTACGGGAGACCCAGTACTTC

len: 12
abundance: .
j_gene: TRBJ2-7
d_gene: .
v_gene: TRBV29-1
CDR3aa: CSVRDVPYEQYF
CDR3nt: TGCAGCGTTCGGGACGTTCCCTACGAGCAGTACTTC

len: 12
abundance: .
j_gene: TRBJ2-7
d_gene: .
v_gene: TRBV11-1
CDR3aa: CASSLFTYEQYF
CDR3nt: TGTGCCAGCAGCTTATTTACCTACGAGCAGTACTTC

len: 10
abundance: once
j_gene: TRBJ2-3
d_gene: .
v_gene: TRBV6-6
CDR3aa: CASLGDTQYF
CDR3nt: TGTGCCAGCCTGGGGGATACGCAGTATTTT

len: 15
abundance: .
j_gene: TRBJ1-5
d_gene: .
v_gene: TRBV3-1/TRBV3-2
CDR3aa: CASSQDLGSNQPQHF
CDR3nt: TGTGCCAGCAGCCAAGATCTAGGTAGCAATCAGCCCCAGCATTTT

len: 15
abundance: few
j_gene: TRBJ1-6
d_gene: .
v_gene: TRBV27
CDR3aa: CASSFGAGARSPLHF
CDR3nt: TGTGCCAGCAGTTTTGGGGCAGGGGCGAGGTCACCCCTCCACTTT

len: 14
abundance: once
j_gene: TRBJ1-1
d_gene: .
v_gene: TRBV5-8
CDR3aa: CASRSPWENTEAFF
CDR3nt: TGTGCCAGCAGATCCCCATGGGAGAACACTGAAGCTTTCTTT

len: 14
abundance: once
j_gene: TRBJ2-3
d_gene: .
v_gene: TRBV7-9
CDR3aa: CASSLDSVTYTQYF
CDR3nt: TGTGCCAGCAGCTTAGACTCCGTGACTTATACGCAGTATTTT

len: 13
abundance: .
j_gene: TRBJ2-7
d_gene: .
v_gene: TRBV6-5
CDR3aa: CATRSSWNDEQYF
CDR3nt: TGTGCGACCCGCAGCTCGTGGAACGACGAGCAGTACTTC

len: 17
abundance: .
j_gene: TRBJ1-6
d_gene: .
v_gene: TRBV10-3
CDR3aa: CAISVIAGGDYNSPLHF
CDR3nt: TGTGCCATCAGTGTAATAGCCGGAGGGGATTATAATTCACCCCTCCACTTT

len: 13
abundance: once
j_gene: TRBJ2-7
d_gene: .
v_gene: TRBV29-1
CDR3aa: CSVSNSRAYEQYF
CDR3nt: TGCAGCGTTAGCAATTCCCGGGCCTACGAGCAGTACTTC

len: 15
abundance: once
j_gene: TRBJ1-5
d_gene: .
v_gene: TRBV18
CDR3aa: CASSQEVLSNQPQHF
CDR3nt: TGTGCCAGCTCACAAGAGGTACTTAGCAATCAGCCCCAGCATTTT

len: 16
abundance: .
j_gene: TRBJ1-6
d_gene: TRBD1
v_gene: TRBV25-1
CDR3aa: CASSGYLGQGDSPLHF
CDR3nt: TGTGCCAGCAGTGGGTACCTTGGACAGGGTGATTCACCCCTCCACTTT

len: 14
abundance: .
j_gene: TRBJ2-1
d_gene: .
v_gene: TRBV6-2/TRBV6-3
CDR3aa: CASSYFEGREEQFF
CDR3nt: TGTGCCAGCAGTTACTTCGAGGGACGTGAAGAGCAGTTCTTC

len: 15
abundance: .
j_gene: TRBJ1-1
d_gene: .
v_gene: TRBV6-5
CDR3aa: CASSYSGQTNTEAFF
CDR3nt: TGTGCCAGCAGTTACTCGGGACAAACGAACACTGAAGCTTTCTTT

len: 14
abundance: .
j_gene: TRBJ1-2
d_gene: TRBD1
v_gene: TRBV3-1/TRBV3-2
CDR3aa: CASSHEDREDGYTF
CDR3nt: TGTGCCAGCAGCCATGAAGACAGGGAGGATGGCTACACCTTC

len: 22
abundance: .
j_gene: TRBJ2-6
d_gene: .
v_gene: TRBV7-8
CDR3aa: CASSLAAANVLISTSGANVLTF
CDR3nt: TGTGCCAGCAGCTTAGCGGCAGCCAACGTACTGATATCTACCTCTGGGGCCAACGTCCTGACTTTC

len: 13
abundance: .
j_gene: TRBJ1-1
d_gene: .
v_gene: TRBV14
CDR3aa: CASSQTVRTEAFF
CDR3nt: TGTGCCAGCAGCCAGACAGTTCGAACTGAAGCTTTCTTT

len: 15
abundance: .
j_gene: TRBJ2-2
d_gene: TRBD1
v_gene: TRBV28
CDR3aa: CASNPGTGNTGELFF
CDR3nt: TGTGCCAGCAACCCCGGGACAGGGAACACCGGGGAGCTGTTTTTT

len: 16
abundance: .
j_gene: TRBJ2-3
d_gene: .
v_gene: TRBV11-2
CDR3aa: CASSSDVTPSTDTQYF
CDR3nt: TGTGCCAGCAGCTCCGACGTTACACCTAGCACAGATACGCAGTATTTT

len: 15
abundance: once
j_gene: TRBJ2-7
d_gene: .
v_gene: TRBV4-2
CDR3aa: CASSQDQGRPYEQYF
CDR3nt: TGTGCCAGCAGCCAAGATCAGGGCCGACCGTACGAGCAGTACTTC

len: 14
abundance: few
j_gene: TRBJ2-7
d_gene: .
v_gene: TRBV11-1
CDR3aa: CASSLRRETYEQYF
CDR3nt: TGTGCCAGCAGCTTGCGCAGGGAGACCTACGAGCAGTACTTC

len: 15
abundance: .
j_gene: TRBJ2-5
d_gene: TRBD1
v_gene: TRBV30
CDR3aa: CAWTRPGQGGETQYF
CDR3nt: TGTGCCTGGACCAGACCGGGACAGGGGGGAGAGACCCAGTACTTC

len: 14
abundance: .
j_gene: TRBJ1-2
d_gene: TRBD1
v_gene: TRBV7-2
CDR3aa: CASSLATGEAGYTF
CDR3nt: TGTGCCAGCAGCTTAGCAACAGGGGAGGCTGGCTACACCTTC

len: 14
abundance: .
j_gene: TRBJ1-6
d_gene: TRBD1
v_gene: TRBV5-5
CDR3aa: CASSRGTGSSPLHF
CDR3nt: TGTGCCAGCAGCCGGGGGACAGGGAGTTCACCCCTCCACTTT